This entry concerns a single T cell receptor (beta chain). The sample is drawn from a study of CD8 T cells in Susac syndrome. Random-hexamer reverse transcription was applied to roughly 0.5 to 1 ug RNA. An immunoSEQ multiplex PCR generated amplified TCR beta CDR3 products spanning 54 Vbeta and 13 Jbeta. Via MiXCR, TCRdb re-called the immunoSEQ multiplex PCR reads, giving one row per CDR3 protein. The sample lists approximately 200,000 distinct CDR3 sequences; over 90% were seen once. Control patients had untreated stable or active relapsing-remitting multiple sclerosis by revised McDonald criteria. TEMRA cells underwent FACS enrichment and CD8+ and CD4+ T cells underwent negative isolation. The specimen sequenced was CD4+ T cells from PBMCs. The sequence came from a human donor with multiple sclerosis.

DNA of the CDR3: TGTGCCAGCAGTTTATCCAACCCAGATACGCAGTATTTT. Protein product: CASSLSNPDTQYF. The chain employs TRBV12-3 or TRBV12-4 and TRBJ2-3; D gene uncertain. Trimming shortened V by 2 bases and J by 4 bases, and 7 bases separated the two germline ends. The length of the CDR3 is 13 residues.